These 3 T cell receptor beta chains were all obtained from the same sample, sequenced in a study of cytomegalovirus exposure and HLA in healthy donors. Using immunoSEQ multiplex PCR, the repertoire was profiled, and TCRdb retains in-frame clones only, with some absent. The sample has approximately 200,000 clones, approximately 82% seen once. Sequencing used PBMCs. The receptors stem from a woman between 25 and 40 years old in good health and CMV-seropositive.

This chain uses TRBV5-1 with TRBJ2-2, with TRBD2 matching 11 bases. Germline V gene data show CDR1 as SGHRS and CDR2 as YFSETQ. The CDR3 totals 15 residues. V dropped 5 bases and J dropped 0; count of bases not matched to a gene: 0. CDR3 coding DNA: TGCGCCAGCAGACTAGCGGGAGCGAACACCGGGGAGCTGTTTTTT. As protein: CASRLAGANTGELFF. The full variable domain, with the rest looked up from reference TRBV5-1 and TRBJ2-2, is KAGVTQTPRYLIKTRGQQVTLSCSPISGHRSVSWYQQTPGQGLQFLFEYFSETQRNKGNFPGRFSGRQFSNSRSEMNVSTLELGDSALYLCASRLAGANTGELFFGEGSRLTVL.

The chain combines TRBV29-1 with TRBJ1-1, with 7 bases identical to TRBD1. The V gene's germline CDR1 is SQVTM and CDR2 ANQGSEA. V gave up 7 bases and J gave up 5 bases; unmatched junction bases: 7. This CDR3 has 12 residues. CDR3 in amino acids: CSATAGGTEAFF. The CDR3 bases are TGCAGCGCAACCGCAGGGGGAACTGAAGCTTTCTTT.

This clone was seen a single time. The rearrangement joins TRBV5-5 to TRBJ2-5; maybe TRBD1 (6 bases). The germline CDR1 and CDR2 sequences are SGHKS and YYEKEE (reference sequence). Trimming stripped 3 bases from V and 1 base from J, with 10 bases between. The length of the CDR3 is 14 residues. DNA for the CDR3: TGTGCCAGCAGCTCTATGGGGGCCCAAGAGACCCAGTACTTC. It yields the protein CASSSMGAQETQYF.